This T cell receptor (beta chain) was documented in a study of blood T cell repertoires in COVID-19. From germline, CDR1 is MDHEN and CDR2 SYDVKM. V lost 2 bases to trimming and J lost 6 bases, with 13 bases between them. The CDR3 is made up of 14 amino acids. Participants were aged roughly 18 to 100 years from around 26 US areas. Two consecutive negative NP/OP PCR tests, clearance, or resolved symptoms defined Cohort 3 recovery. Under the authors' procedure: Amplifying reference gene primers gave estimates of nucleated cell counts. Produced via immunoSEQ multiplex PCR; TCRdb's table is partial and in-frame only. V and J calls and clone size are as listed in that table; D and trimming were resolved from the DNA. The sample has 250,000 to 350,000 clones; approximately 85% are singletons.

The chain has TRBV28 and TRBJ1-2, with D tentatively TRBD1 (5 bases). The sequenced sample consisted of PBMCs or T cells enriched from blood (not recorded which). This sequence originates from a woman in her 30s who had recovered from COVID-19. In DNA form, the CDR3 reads TGTGCCAGCAGTTTAAAGGGGAACAGAAATGGCTACACCTTC. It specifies CASSLKGNRNGYTF.